The rows below give T cell receptor beta chains drawn from one sample of a study of response to subunit inactivated influenza vaccine. Each CDR3 protein is one row after TCRdb ran MiXCR on the RT-PCR reads. The sample includes about 540,000 distinct CDR3 sequences, around 25% of them seen just once. In addition, the sample was reused for a study of T cells expressing NK-cell markers.

Sequenced material: CD4+ T cells sorted from PBMCs, taken about 12 days after vaccination. Every receptor here comes from a man aged 45-65 years who received an inactivated influenza vaccine. Each CDR3 is given with its conserved first and last residue. Each record gives: CDR3 length, J gene, V gene, D gene, clone size, CDR3 DNA, CDR3 protein. D genes are given only for firm matches. Rows may omit the clone size; those that give it use once, few, many or a size class.

>15|TRBJ2-1|TRBV9|-|-
TGTGCCAGCAGCGTAGATAGCGGAGGCTACAATGAGCAGTTCTTC
CASSVDSGGYNEQFF
>12|TRBJ2-1|TRBV7-2|-|-
TGTGCCAGCAGCTTAGTGCTAGCTGAGCAGTTCTTC
CASSLVLAEQFF
>15|TRBJ1-5|TRBV15|-|-
TGTGCCACCAGCAAGGGCAGAGGCCTGAATCAGCCCCAGCATTTT
CATSKGRGLNQPQHF
>18|TRBJ2-7|TRBV10-2|-|-
TGCGCCAGCAGTGAGTCGAAAAGGACGGGGCGCGGGTCCTACGAGCAGTACTTC
CASSESKRTGRGSYEQYF
>18|TRBJ2-2|TRBV20-1|-|few
TGCAGTGCTCAAGGGGGGCAGTCCCGACGGGGGGTTCCCGGGGAGCTGTTTTTT
CSAQGGQSRRGVPGELFF
>13|TRBJ2-5|TRBV29-1|-|-
TGCAGCACTGAACCCTGGGGGGCAGAGACCCAGTACTTC
CSTEPWGAETQYF
>18|TRBJ2-3|TRBV5-1|TRBD2|many
TGCGCCAGCAGCTTGGGAGGATTTTCGGGAGGCGGCACAGATACGCAGTATTTT
CASSLGGFSGGGTDTQYF
>13|TRBJ2-7|TRBV7-6|TRBD1|-
TGTGCCAGCAGTTCAGGACAGGTTGGCGAGCAGTACTTC
CASSSGQVGEQYF
>15|TRBJ1-2|TRBV12-3/TRBV12-4|-|-
TGTGCCAGCACTTCGGGGGGAGAAGTAAACTATGGCTACACCTTC
CASTSGGEVNYGYTF
>15|TRBJ2-1|TRBV7-2|-|-
TGTGCCAGCAGGCCGGGACCAGAAGGCTTTCGTGAGCAGTTCTTC
CASRPGPEGFREQFF
>13|TRBJ2-1|TRBV4-1|-|-
TGCGCCAGCAGCCAGTCTTACAACAATGAGCAGTTCTTC
CASSQSYNNEQFF
>14|TRBJ2-7|TRBV3-1|-|-
TGTGCCAGCAGCCAAGGGTGGGACTCCTACGAGCAGTACTTC
CASSQGWDSYEQYF
>14|TRBJ2-1|TRBV11-2|-|-
TGTGCCAGCAGCTTAGAGTGGGGAAGGAATGAGCAGTTCTTC
CASSLEWGRNEQFF
>12|TRBJ2-7|TRBV29-1|-|few
TGCAGCGTTGAAAAAGGACCGTCCGAGCAGTACTTC
CSVEKGPSEQYF
>15|TRBJ1-6|TRBV7-2|TRBD1|-
TGTGCCAGCAGCCCGCGGGACAGCAGGAATTCACCCCTCCACTTT
CASSPRDSRNSPLHF
>15|TRBJ2-5|TRBV7-2|-|few
TGTGCCAGCAGCTTAGCTCAAGTATCCCAAGAGACCCAGTACTTC
CASSLAQVSQETQYF
>11|TRBJ2-7|TRBV20-1|-|few
TGCAGTGCTAGAGCTAACTACGAGCAGTACTTC
CSARANYEQYF